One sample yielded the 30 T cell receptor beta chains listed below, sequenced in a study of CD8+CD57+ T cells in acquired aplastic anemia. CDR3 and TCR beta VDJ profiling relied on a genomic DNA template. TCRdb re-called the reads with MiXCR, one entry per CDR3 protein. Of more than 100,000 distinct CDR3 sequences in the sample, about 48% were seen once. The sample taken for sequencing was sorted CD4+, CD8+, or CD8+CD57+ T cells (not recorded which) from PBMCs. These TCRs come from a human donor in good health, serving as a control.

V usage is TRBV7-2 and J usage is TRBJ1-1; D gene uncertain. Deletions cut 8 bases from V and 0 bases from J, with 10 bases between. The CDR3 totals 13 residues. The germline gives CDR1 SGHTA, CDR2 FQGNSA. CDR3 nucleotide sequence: TGTGCCAGCTTTGGCCTGATGAACACTGAAGCTTTCTTT. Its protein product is CASFGLMNTEAFF.

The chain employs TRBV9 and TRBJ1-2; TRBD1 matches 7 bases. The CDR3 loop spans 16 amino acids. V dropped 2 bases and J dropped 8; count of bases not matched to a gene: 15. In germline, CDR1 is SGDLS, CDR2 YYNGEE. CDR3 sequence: CASSVQWGDSQTGYTF. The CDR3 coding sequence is TGTGCCAGCAGCGTGCAATGGGGGGACAGCCAGACGGGCTACACCTTC.

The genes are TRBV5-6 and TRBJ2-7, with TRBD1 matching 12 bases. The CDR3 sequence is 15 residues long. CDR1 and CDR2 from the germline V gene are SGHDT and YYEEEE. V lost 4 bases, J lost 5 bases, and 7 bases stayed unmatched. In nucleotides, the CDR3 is TGTGCCAGCAGCGTAAGGGGGACAGGGGGCGACGAGCAGTACTTC. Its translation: CASSVRGTGGDEQYF. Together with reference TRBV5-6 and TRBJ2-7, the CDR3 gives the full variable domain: DAGVTQSPTHLIKTRGQQVTLRCSPKSGHDTVSWYQQALGQGPQFIFQYYEEEERQRGNFPDRFSGHQFPNYSSELNVNALLLGDSALYLCASSVRGTGGDEQYFGPGTRLTVT.

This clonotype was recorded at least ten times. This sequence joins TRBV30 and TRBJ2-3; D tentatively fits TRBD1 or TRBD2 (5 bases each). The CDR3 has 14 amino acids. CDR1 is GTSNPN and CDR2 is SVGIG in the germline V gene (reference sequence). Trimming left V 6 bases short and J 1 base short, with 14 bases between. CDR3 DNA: TGTGCCTGCACGTCCGGGGCAGGCACAGATACGCAGTATTTT. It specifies CACTSGAGTDTQYF. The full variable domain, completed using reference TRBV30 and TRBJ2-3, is SQTIHQWPATLVQPVGSPLSLECTVEGTSNPNLYWYRQAAGRGLQLLFYSVGIGQISSEVPQNLSASRPQDRQFILSSKKLLLSDSGFYLCACTSGAGTDTQYFGPGTRLTVL.

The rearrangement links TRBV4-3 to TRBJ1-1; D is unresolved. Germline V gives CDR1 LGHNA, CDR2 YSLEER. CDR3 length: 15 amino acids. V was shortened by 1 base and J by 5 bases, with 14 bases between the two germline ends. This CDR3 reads CASSQAVRVLTEAFF. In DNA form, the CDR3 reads TGCGCCAGCAGCCAAGCAGTAAGGGTTCTGACTGAAGCTTTCTTT.

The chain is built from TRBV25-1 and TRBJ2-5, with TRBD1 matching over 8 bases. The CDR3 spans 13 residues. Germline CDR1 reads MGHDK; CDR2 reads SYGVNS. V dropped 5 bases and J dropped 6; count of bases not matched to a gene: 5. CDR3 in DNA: TGTGCCAGCAGTTCAGGGGGCGGAAAGACCCAGTACTTC. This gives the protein CASSSGGGKTQYF.

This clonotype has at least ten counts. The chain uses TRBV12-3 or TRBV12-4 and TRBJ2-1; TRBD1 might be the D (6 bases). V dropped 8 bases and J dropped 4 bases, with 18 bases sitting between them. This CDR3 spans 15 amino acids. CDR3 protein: CASALSTGGYNEQFF. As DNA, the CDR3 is TGTGCCAGCGCCTTGTCGACAGGTGGTTACAATGAGCAGTTCTTC.

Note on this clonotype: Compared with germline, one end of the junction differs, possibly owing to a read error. The CDR3 DNA follows: TGTGCCAGCAGCTTAGCGGTAGGCACCAATTCACCCTTCCACTTT. It encodes CASSLAVGTNSPFHF. The chain recombines TRBV7-2 with TRBJ1-6; D unresolved. CDR1 and CDR2 from the germline V gene are SGHTA and FQGNSA. The CDR3 runs 15 residues.

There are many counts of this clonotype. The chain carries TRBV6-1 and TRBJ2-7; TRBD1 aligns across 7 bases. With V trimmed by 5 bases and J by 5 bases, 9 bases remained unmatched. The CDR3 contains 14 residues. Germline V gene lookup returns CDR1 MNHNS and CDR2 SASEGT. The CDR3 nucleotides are TGTGCCAGCAGTCTCACAGGGGTAAGAGACGAGCAGTACTTC. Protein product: CASSLTGVRDEQYF.

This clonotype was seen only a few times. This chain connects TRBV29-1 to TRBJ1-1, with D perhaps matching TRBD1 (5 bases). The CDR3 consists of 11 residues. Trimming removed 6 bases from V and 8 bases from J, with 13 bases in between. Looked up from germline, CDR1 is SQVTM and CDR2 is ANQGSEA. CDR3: CSVTLGVEAFF. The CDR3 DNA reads TGCAGCGTGACCCTGGGGGTCGAAGCTTTCTTT.

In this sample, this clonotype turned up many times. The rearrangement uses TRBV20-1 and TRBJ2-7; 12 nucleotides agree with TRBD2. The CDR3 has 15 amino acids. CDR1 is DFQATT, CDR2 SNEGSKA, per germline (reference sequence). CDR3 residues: CSTMRLAGEIYEQYF. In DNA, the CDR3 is TGCAGCACTATGAGACTAGCGGGGGAAATCTACGAGCAGTACTTC.

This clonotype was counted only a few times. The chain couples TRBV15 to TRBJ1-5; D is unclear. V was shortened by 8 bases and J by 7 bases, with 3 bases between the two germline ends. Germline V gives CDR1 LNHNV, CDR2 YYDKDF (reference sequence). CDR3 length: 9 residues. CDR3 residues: CATGQPQHF. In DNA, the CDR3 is TGTGCCACCGGACAGCCCCAGCATTTT.

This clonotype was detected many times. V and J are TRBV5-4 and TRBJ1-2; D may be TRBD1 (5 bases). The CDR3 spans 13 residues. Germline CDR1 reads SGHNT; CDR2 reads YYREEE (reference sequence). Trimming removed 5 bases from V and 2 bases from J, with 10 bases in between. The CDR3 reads CASRQGRNYGYTF. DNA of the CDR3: TGTGCCAGCAGGCAGGGACGGAACTATGGCTACACCTTC.

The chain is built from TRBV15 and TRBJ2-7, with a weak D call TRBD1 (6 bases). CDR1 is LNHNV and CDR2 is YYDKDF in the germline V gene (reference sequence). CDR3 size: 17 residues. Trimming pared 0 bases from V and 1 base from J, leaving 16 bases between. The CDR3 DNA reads TGTGCCACCAGCAGAGATCCCTCCGGGACACCTTCCTACGAGCAGTACTTC. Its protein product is CATSRDPSGTPSYEQYF.

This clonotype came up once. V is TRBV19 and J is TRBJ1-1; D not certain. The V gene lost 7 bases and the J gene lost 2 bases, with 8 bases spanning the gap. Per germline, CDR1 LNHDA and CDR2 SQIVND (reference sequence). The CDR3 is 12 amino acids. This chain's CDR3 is CASMKANTEAFF. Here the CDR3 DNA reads TGTGCCAGTATGAAGGCCAACACTGAAGCTTTCTTT. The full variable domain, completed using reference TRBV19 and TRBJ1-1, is DGGITQSPKYLFRKEGQNVTLSCEQNLNHDAMYWYRQDPGQGLRLIYYSQIVNDFQKGDIAEGYSVSREKKESFPLTVTSAQKNPTAFYLCASMKANTEAFFGQGTRLTVV.

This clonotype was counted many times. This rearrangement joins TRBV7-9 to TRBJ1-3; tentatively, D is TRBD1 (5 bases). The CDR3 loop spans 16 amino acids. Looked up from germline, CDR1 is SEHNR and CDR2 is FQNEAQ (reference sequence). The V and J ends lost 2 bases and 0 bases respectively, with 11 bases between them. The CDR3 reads CASSLYSGGSGNTIYF. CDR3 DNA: TGTGCCAGCAGCTTATACTCCGGGGGCTCTGGAAACACCATATATTTT.

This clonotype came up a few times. In nucleotides, the CDR3 is TGCAGCGTTCAAGGCACAGATACGCAGTATTTT. Amino acid sequence: CSVQGTDTQYF. The chain recombines TRBV29-1 with TRBJ2-3, with D hard to call. The V gene lost 5 bases and the J gene lost 1 base, with 4 bases spanning the gap. Germline CDR1 and CDR2: SQVTM and ANQGSEA. This CDR3 is built from 11 residues.

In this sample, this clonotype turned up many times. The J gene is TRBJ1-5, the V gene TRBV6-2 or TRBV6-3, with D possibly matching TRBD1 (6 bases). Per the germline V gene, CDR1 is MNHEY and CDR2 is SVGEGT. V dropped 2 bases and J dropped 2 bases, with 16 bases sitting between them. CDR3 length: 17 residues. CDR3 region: CASSYGTRNGGNQPQHF. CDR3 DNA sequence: TGTGCCAGCAGTTACGGGACACGCAACGGCGGCAATCAGCCCCAGCATTTT.

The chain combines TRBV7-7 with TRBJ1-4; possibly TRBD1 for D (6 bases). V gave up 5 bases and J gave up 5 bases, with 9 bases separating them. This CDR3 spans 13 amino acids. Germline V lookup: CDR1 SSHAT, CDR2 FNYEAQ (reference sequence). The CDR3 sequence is CASSQGSNEKLFF. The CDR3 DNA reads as TGTGCCAGCAGCCAGGGGTCCAATGAAAAACTGTTTTTT.

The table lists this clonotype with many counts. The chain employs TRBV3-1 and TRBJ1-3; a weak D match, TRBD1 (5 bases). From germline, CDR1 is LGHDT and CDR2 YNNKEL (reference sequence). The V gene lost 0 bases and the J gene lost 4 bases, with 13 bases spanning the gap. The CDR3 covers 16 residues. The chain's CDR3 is CASSQERAGLGNTIYF. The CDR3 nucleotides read TGTGCCAGCAGCCAAGAGCGGGCAGGGTTAGGAAACACCATATATTTT.

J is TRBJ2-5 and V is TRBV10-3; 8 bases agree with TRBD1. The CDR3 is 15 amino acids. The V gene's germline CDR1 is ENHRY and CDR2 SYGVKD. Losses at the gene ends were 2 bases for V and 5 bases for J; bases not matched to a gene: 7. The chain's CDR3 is CAISENGQGRETQYF. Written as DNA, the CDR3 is TGTGCCATCAGTGAGAACGGACAGGGAAGGGAGACCCAGTACTTC.

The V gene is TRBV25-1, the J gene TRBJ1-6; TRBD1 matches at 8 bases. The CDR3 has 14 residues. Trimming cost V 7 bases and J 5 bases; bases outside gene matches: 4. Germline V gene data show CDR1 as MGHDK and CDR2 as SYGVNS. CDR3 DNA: TGTGCCAGCATGGCAGGGGGCGATAATTCACCCCTCCACTTT. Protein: CASMAGGDNSPLHF. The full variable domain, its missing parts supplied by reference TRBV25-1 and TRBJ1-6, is EADIYQTPRYLVIGTGKKITLECSQTMGHDKMYWYQQDPGMELHLIHYSYGVNSTEKGDLSSESTVSRIRTEHFPLTLESARPSHTSQYLCASMAGGDNSPLHFGNGTRLTVT.

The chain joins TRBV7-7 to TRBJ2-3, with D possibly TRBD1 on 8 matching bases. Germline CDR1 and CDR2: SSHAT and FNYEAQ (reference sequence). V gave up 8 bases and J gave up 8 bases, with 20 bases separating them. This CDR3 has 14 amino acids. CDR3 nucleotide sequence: TGTGCCAGCCGGGAGGACAGGGAGGGTTCTACGCAGTATTTT. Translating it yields CASREDREGSTQYF.

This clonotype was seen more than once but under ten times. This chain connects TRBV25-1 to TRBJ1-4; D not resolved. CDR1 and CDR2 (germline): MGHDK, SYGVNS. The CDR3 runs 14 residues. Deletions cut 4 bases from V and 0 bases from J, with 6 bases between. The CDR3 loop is CASSGSATNEKLFF. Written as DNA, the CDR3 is TGTGCCAGCAGTGGCAGCGCAACTAATGAAAAACTGTTTTTT.

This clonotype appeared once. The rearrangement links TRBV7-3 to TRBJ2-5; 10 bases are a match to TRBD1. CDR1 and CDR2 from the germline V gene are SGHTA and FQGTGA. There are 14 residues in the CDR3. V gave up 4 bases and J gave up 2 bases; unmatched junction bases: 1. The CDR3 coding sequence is TGTGCCAGCAGCTCGGGACAGGGGCAAGAGACCCAGTACTTC. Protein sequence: CASSSGQGQETQYF. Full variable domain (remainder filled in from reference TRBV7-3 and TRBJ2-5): GAGVSQTPSNKVTEKGKYVELRCDPISGHTALYWYRQSLGQGPEFLIYFQGTGAADDSGLPNDRFFAVRPEGSVSTLKIQRTERGDSAVYLCASSSGQGQETQYFGPGTRLLVL.

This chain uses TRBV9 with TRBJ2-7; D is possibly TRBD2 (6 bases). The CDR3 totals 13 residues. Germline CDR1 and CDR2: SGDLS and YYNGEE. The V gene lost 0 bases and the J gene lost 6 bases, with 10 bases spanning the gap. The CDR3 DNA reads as TGTGCCAGCAGCGTAGGTAATAGCGGCGAGCAGTACTTC. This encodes CASSVGNSGEQYF.

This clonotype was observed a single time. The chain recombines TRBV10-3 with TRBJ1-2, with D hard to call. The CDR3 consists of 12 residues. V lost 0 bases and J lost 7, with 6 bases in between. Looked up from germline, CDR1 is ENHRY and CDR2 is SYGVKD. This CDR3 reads CAISESHVGYTF. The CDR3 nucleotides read TGTGCCATCAGTGAGTCGCATGTTGGCTACACCTTC.

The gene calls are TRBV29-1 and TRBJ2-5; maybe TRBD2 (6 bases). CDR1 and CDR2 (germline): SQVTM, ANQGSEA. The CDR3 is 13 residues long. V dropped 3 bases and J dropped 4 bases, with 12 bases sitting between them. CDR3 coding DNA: TGCAGCGTTGAGCGGGGAGTCGGAGAGACCCAGTACTTC. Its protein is CSVERGVGETQYF.

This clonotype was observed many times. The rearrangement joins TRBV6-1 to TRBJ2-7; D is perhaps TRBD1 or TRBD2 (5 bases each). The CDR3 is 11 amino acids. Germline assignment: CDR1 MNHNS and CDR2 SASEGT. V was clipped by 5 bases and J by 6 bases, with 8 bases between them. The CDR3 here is CASSNGAEQYF. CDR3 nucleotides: TGTGCCAGCAGTAACGGGGCCGAGCAGTACTTC.

CDR3 sequence (DNA): TGTGCCAGCAGTGCCACGGGGACGCCCCAGCCCCAGCATTTT. This encodes CASSATGTPQPQHF. This rearrangement joins TRBV25-1 to TRBJ1-5, with a possible D match to TRBD1 (5 bases). CDR3 length: 14 residues. V gave up 4 bases and J gave up 7 bases, with 14 bases separating them. The germline V gene has CDR1 MGHDK and CDR2 SYGVNS.